These T cell receptor beta chains were read from a single sample in a study of blood T cell repertoires in COVID-19. The protocol was immunoSEQ multiplex PCR, while the TCRdb copy is restricted to in-frame clones and leaves out a portion. This sample has 90,000 to 110,000 clones, with under 90% found just once. The sequencing input was peripheral blood. These receptors were taken from a woman between 45 and 60 years old with acute or convalescent COVID-19. Each CDR3 is given with its conserved first and last residue. The order of the fields is clone size, J gene, D gene, V gene, CDR3 protein, CDR3 DNA. The D gene is left open where the match is weak. Expanded clones get a size class; other rows say once, few or many, or leave the size out.

abundance: .; j_gene: TRBJ1-5; d_gene: .; v_gene: TRBV6-6; CDR3aa: CASSPQGIQPQHF; CDR3nt: TGTGCCAGCAGCCCACAGGGTATCCAGCCCCAGCATTTT
abundance: .; j_gene: TRBJ1-2; d_gene: TRBD1; v_gene: TRBV9; CDR3aa: CASSPRGQGPNYGYTF; CDR3nt: TGTGCCAGCAGCCCTAGGGGGCAGGGGCCAAACTATGGCTACACCTTC
abundance: .; j_gene: TRBJ1-1; d_gene: .; v_gene: TRBV28; CDR3aa: CASFTPDSTEAFF; CDR3nt: TGTGCCAGCTTCACCCCGGACAGTACTGAAGCTTTCTTT
abundance: .; j_gene: TRBJ1-4; d_gene: TRBD1; v_gene: TRBV4-2; CDR3aa: CASSQVSDRGGGEKLFF; CDR3nt: TGTGCCAGCAGCCAAGTGTCTGACAGGGGCGGTGGTGAAAAACTGTTTTTT
abundance: .; j_gene: TRBJ1-6; d_gene: TRBD1; v_gene: TRBV6-5; CDR3aa: CASSYSTGQYNSPLHF; CDR3nt: TGTGCCAGCAGTTACTCAACGGGACAGTATAATTCACCCCTCCACTTT
abundance: .; j_gene: TRBJ1-2; d_gene: TRBD1; v_gene: TRBV6-4; CDR3aa: CASSGPARGTGYGYTF; CDR3nt: TGTGCCAGCAGTGGGCCGGCGAGGGGGACAGGCTATGGCTACACCTTC
abundance: .; j_gene: TRBJ1-1; d_gene: .; v_gene: TRBV2; CDR3aa: CASSPREAEAFF; CDR3nt: TGTGCCAGCAGCCCCCGGGAGGCTGAAGCTTTCTTT
abundance: .; j_gene: TRBJ2-2; d_gene: TRBD1; v_gene: TRBV30; CDR3aa: CAWSTGQGSAGELFF; CDR3nt: TGTGCCTGGAGTACCGGACAGGGGTCGGCCGGGGAGCTGTTTTTT
abundance: .; j_gene: TRBJ1-2; d_gene: TRBD1; v_gene: TRBV7-9; CDR3aa: CASSSPPETGGSYGYTF; CDR3nt: TGTGCCAGCAGCTCCCCCCCAGAGACAGGGGGCAGCTATGGCTACACCTTC
abundance: few; j_gene: TRBJ1-6; d_gene: TRBD1; v_gene: TRBV19; CDR3aa: CASSTRTGGYSPLHF; CDR3nt: TGTGCCAGTAGTACTAGGACAGGTGGATATTCACCCCTCCACTTT
abundance: .; j_gene: TRBJ1-2; d_gene: .; v_gene: TRBV14; CDR3aa: CASGPLERETNYGYTF; CDR3nt: TGTGCCAGCGGACCCCTGGAGCGGGAGACTAACTATGGCTACACCTTC
abundance: once; j_gene: TRBJ2-3; d_gene: .; v_gene: TRBV3-1/TRBV3-2; CDR3aa: CASSISGGTDTQYF; CDR3nt: TGTGCCAGCAGCATATCAGGGGGCACAGATACGCAGTATTTT
abundance: .; j_gene: TRBJ2-1; d_gene: TRBD2; v_gene: TRBV11-2; CDR3aa: CASSLRTSGVSYNEQFF; CDR3nt: TGTGCCAGCAGCTTACGGACTAGCGGGGTCTCCTACAATGAGCAGTTCTTC
abundance: .; j_gene: TRBJ2-3; d_gene: .; v_gene: TRBV7-2; CDR3aa: CASSLVQYTDTQYF; CDR3nt: TGTGCCAGCAGCTTAGTACAGTACACAGATACGCAGTATTTT
abundance: .; j_gene: TRBJ1-1; d_gene: TRBD1; v_gene: TRBV7-8; CDR3aa: CASSLRARTGASNTEAFF; CDR3nt: TGTGCCAGCAGCTTAAGAGCCCGGACAGGGGCCTCGAACACTGAAGCTTTCTTT
abundance: .; j_gene: TRBJ2-3; d_gene: TRBD2; v_gene: TRBV27; CDR3aa: CASRKTSGGAFTDTQYF; CDR3nt: TGTGCCAGCAGGAAAACTAGCGGGGGGGCCTTTACAGATACGCAGTATTTT
abundance: few; j_gene: TRBJ1-1; d_gene: .; v_gene: TRBV30; CDR3aa: CAWSPGWNTEAFF; CDR3nt: TGTGCCTGGAGTCCGGGGTGGAACACTGAAGCTTTCTTT
abundance: .; j_gene: TRBJ2-7; d_gene: .; v_gene: TRBV7-8; CDR3aa: CASSLVGGTPSEQYF; CDR3nt: TGTGCCAGCAGCTTAGTCGGGGGTACCCCCTCCGAGCAGTACTTC
abundance: .; j_gene: TRBJ2-1; d_gene: .; v_gene: TRBV7-2; CDR3aa: CASSPTLGVYNEQFF; CDR3nt: TGTGCCAGCAGCCCGACCCTAGGGGTCTACAATGAGCAGTTCTTC
abundance: once; j_gene: TRBJ2-5; d_gene: TRBD1; v_gene: TRBV30; CDR3aa: CAWKEGQFSETQYF; CDR3nt: TGTGCCTGGAAAGAGGGACAGTTTAGTGAGACCCAGTACTTC